This T cell receptor beta chain was obtained from a study of shared clonotypes between healthy human individuals. Germline assignment: CDR1 MGHRA and CDR2 YSYEKL. This CDR3 has 16 residues. The V end lost 1 base, the J end lost 4 bases, and 17 bases lay between the germline ends. This table comes from immunoSEQ multiplex PCR, and its TCRdb copy is limited to in-frame clones, with some not included. The sample shows 780,000 or so clones, 72% of them seen only once. The clonotype was recovered from a woman aged 25 to 39 in good health. Sequencing used memory CD4+ T cells sorted from blood. Stated subset: CD45RA-negative fraction. The chain combines TRBV4-1 with TRBJ2-7, with a possible D match to TRBD2 (6 bases). In DNA, the CDR3 is TGCGCCAGCAGCCAAGGTGTTAAGGGGAGGTTTTACGAGCAGTACTTC. Its translation is CASSQGVKGRFYEQYF.